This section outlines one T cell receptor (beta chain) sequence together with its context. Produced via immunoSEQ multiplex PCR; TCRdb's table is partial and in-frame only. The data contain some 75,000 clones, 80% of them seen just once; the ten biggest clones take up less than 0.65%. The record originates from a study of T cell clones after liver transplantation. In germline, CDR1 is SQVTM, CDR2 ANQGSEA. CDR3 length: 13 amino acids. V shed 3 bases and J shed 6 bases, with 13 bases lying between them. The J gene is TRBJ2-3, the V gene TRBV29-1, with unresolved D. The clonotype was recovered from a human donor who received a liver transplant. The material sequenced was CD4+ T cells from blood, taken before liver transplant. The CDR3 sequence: CSVDLFLRDTQYF. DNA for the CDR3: TGCAGCGTTGATTTGTTTTTACGGGATACGCAGTATTTT.